The 23 T cell receptor beta chains presented below share a single source sample, sequenced in a study of shared clonotypes between healthy human individuals. Data came from immunoSEQ multiplex PCR; TCRdb stores just in-frame clones and leaves some out. This sample has roughly 1 million clones, with about 76% found just once. Sequencing input: memory CD4+ T cells sorted from blood. Described subset: CD45RA-negative fraction. The origin of the receptors is a man aged 18 to 29 in good health.

The chain joins TRBV6-6 to TRBJ2-1, with 8 nucleotides matching TRBD2. V was pared by 6 bases and J by 5 bases, with 6 bases of the junction left unmatched. Germline CDR1 reads MNHNY; CDR2 reads SVGAGI (reference sequence). The CDR3 is 14 residues long. The CDR3 DNA follows: TGTGCCAGCAGGACGGGAGGGCCGCACAATGAGCAGTTCTTC. It is translated as CASRTGGPHNEQFF.

The chain is built from TRBV10-1 and TRBJ1-1; 9 positions match TRBD1. CDR3 length equals 12 residues. V lost 6 bases to trimming and J lost 8 bases; unmatched junction nucleotides: 4. Per germline, CDR1 WNHNN and CDR2 SYGVQD (reference sequence). The chain's CDR3 is CASSTGTGEAFF. The CDR3 bases are TGCGCCAGCAGCACCGGGACAGGGGAAGCTTTCTTT.

This clone is a singleton in its sample. Other DNA variants within this sample encode the same CDR3. The chain joins TRBV11-2 to TRBJ2-5; D call uncertain. Germline assignment: CDR1 SGHAT and CDR2 FQNNGV. CDR3 length: 13 amino acids. V was trimmed by 3 bases and J by 5 bases, leaving 10 bases between them. In DNA form, the CDR3 reads TGTGCCAGCAGCTTGGGTTGGAGTGAGACCCAGTACTTC. Amino acid sequence: CASSLGWSETQYF.

The chain has TRBV18 and TRBJ2-3; no firm D call. CDR1 is KGHSH and CDR2 is LQKENI in the germline V gene. V was pared by 1 base and J by 7 bases, with 12 bases between. The CDR3 extends over 14 amino acids. The CDR3 region is CASSPLDGRHTQYF. CDR3 DNA sequence: TGTGCCAGCTCACCACTGGACGGCCGCCATACGCAGTATTTT.

The CDR3 sequence is CASSHSGRGAHTEAFF. Here the CDR3 DNA reads TGCGCCAGCAGCCACTCCGGAAGGGGGGCGCACACTGAAGCTTTCTTT. The chain employs TRBV4-1 and TRBJ1-1, with D possibly being TRBD1 (6 bases). The CDR3 is 16 amino acids. The germline CDR1 and CDR2 sequences are MGHRA and YSYEKL. V lost 3 bases, J lost 3 bases, and 17 bases lay in between.

This clone was counted a few times. V is TRBV23-1 and J is TRBJ2-1; 11 bases are shared with TRBD2. TRBV23-1 is identified as an open reading frame with a role that is uncertain. With 0 bases clipped from V and 8 bases from J, the junction kept 12 bases outside the gene matches. The CDR3 is made up of 18 amino acids. CDR3 in DNA: TGCGCCAGCAGTCAATCGGTGGGACTAGCGGACCCCCGGGATGAGCAGTTCTTC. It encodes CASSQSVGLADPRDEQFF.

On this clone itself: Because the CDR3 is missing its conserved closing phenylalanine or tryptophan, this is likely a read error. The CDR3 reads CSVGEGRGNIQYL. In DNA, the CDR3 is TGCAGCGTTGGGGAGGGGAGGGGAAACATTCAGTACCTC. The chain couples TRBV29-1 to TRBJ2-4; 7 nucleotides line up with TRBD2. Germline trimming cut 4 bases from V and 6 bases from J; bases unmatched to any gene: 6. Per the germline V gene, CDR1 is SQVTM and CDR2 is ANQGSEA. The CDR3 sequence is 13 residues long.

This clone turned up a few times. The chain is built from TRBV7-6 and TRBJ1-2; 7 bases map to TRBD1. Germline V gene sequence: CDR1 SGHVS, CDR2 FNYEAQ. The CDR3 contains 15 residues. Germline trimming cut 1 base from V and 7 bases from J; bases unmatched to any gene: 9. The CDR3 DNA reads TGTGCCAGCAGCTTAGATGCGACAGGGTCTATTGGCTACACCTTC. Protein: CASSLDATGSIGYTF.

This clone was seen more than once but under ten times. The chain combines TRBV5-4 with TRBJ1-3; 10 nucleotides agree with TRBD1. The germline gives CDR1 SGHNT, CDR2 YYREEE (reference sequence). V dropped 0 bases and J dropped 9; count of bases not matched to a gene: 15. The length of the CDR3 is 18 residues. CDR3 amino acids: CASSLGSPTGGIGSTIYF. As DNA, the CDR3 is TGTGCCAGCAGCTTGGGGTCCCCGACAGGGGGCATAGGGAGCACCATATATTTT.

This clone appeared a single time. This sequence joins TRBV6-1 and TRBJ2-5; D is possibly TRBD2 (5 bases). This CDR3 region has 16 residues. Germline V gene lookup returns CDR1 MNHNS and CDR2 SASEGT. V lost 2 bases to trimming and J lost 1 base, with 14 bases between them. This chain's CDR3 is CASSEYWSGLQETQYF. CDR3 DNA sequence: TGTGCCAGCAGTGAATATTGGAGCGGACTCCAAGAGACCCAGTACTTC.

This clone was counted a few times. The chain carries TRBV2 and TRBJ2-1, with 11 bases that match TRBD2. The CDR3 totals 13 residues. CDR1 is SNHLY and CDR2 is FYNNEI in the germline V gene. The V gene end was trimmed by 5 bases and the J gene end by 9 bases; junction bases not matched to a gene: 3. This CDR3 reads CASSTSGRSEQFF. CDR3 bases: TGTGCCAGCAGTACTAGCGGGAGAAGTGAGCAGTTCTTC.

The chain recombines TRBV6-5 with TRBJ2-3; TRBD2 matches 7 bases. CDR3 length: 14 residues. V lost 4 bases and J lost 1; bases outside the gene matches: 2. CDR1 and CDR2 from the germline V gene are MNHEY and SVGAGI. The CDR3 nucleotides read TGTGCCAGCAGTTGGGGAGGGGGCACAGATACGCAGTATTTT. Protein product: CASSWGGGTDTQYF.

V and J are TRBV10-3 and TRBJ2-2; TRBD2 matches 8 bases. The CDR3 is 14 amino acids. CDR1 and CDR2 (germline): ENHRY, SYGVKD. J gave up 4 bases and V 10 bases, and 8 bases lay outside the gene matches. CDR3 sequence (DNA): TGTGCCACGGTCGGGAGGGGGGGCACCGGGGAGCTGTTTTTT. Its protein product is CATVGRGGTGELFF.

The genes are TRBV27 and TRBJ2-7, with TRBD1 matching over 8 bases. The CDR3 length is 15 residues. The germline CDR1 and CDR2 sequences are MNHEY and SMNVEV (reference sequence). After removal of 5 bases from V and 2 bases from J, the junction contained 8 bases not matched to a gene. The CDR3 DNA follows: TGTGCCAGCAGTCCCGGACAGGGAGGCCCCTACGAGCAGTACTTC. Its translation is CASSPGQGGPYEQYF.

This clone was counted a few times. The rearrangement uses TRBV5-6 and TRBJ2-1; TRBD2 matches at 12 bases. The CDR3 consists of 16 residues. Trimming removed 3 bases from V and 6 bases from J; junction bases left unmatched: 7. Germline CDR1 reads SGHDT; CDR2 reads YYEEEE. CDR3 nucleotide sequence: TGTGCCAGCAGCTCGGCCGGGACTAGCGGGTCCAATGAGCAGTTCTTC. This encodes CASSSAGTSGSNEQFF.

This rearrangement joins TRBV27 to TRBJ2-4, with D uncertain. The V gene lost 2 bases and the J gene lost 8 bases, with 16 bases spanning the gap. The CDR3 length is 15 residues. Per germline, CDR1 MNHEY and CDR2 SMNVEV (reference sequence). CDR3 loop: CASSLSRLPGDIQYF. DNA of the CDR3: TGTGCCAGCAGTTTAAGCCGTCTGCCAGGAGACATTCAGTACTTC.

The genes are TRBV30 and TRBJ1-2; the match to TRBD1 covers 8 bases. This CDR3 comprises 15 residues. V dropped 1 base and J dropped 7; count of bases not matched to a gene: 11. The germline V gene encodes CDR1 GTSNPN and CDR2 SVGIG (reference sequence). This CDR3 is CAWSGGTGTSGGYTF. DNA of the CDR3: TGTGCCTGGAGTGGGGGGACAGGAACGAGTGGTGGCTACACCTTC.

This chain joins TRBV5-1 and TRBJ1-4; tentative D call: TRBD1 (5 bases). This CDR3 has 13 amino acids. Germline V gene data show CDR1 as SGHRS and CDR2 as YFSETQ. Trimming pared 6 bases from V and 7 bases from J, leaving 13 bases between. The CDR3 nucleotides are TGCGCCAGCAAGAGAAAGGGGACTGAAAAACTGTTTTTT. This translates into CASKRKGTEKLFF.

The rearrangement uses TRBV5-5 and TRBJ1-2; the D is unclear. The germline V gene encodes CDR1 SGHKS and CDR2 YYEKEE (reference sequence). V dropped 2 bases and J dropped 7 bases, with 18 bases sitting between them. This CDR3 is built from 15 residues. CDR3 protein: CASSLDWQDSGGYTF. CDR3 DNA: TGTGCCAGCAGCTTAGATTGGCAGGATAGCGGTGGCTACACCTTC.

This clone has only a few counts. This chain uses TRBV28 with TRBJ1-5; D not certain. This CDR3 has 12 amino acids. Germline lookup yields CDR1 MDHEN and CDR2 SYDVKM. V lost 2 bases, J lost 11 bases, and 10 bases lay in between. The CDR3 loop reads CASSLNHPSQHF. The CDR3 DNA follows: TGTGCCAGCAGTTTAAATCACCCGTCCCAGCATTTT.

The CDR3 here is CAWSFYNSPLHF. CDR3 coding DNA: TGTGCCTGGAGCTTCTATAATTCACCCCTCCACTTT. This sequence joins TRBV30 and TRBJ1-6, with D hard to call. Trimming left V 3 bases short and J 3 bases short, with 3 bases between. CDR3 size: 12 residues. CDR1 and CDR2 (germline): GTSNPN, SVGIG (reference sequence).

This clone appeared once. The V and J genes are TRBV6-6 and TRBJ1-5, with D possibly TRBD1 on 5 matching bases. Trimming stripped 5 bases from V and 5 bases from J, with 13 bases between. This CDR3 region has 14 residues. Germline CDR1 is MNHNY and CDR2 is SVGAGI (reference sequence). In DNA form, the CDR3 reads TGTGCCAGCAGTGTTCAGGGCCTTTATCAGCCCCAGCATTTT. This sequence encodes CASSVQGLYQPQHF.

The J gene is TRBJ2-2, the V gene TRBV7-9; the D is unclear. Trimming removed 4 bases from V and 1 base from J, with 7 bases in between. The CDR3 covers 14 residues. CDR1 SEHNR and CDR2 FQNEAQ come from the germline V gene (reference sequence). The CDR3 is CASSSQENTGELFF. In nucleotides, the CDR3 is TGTGCCAGCAGCTCCCAAGAGAACACCGGGGAGCTGTTTTTT.